This T cell receptor beta chain was retrieved from a study of cytomegalovirus exposure and HLA in healthy donors. Use of 60 Vbeta and 13 Jbeta primers characterized the PCR. Repertoires were generated with immunoSEQ multiplex PCR, while TCRdb's copy carries only in-frame clones and drops some. The data show 170,000 or so clones, around three quarters seen once. This CDR3 is 15 amino acids long. With 5 bases clipped from V and 5 bases from J, the junction kept 10 bases outside the gene matches. CDR1 is SNHLY and CDR2 is FYNNEI in the germline V gene. General study points: 87-base-pair reads could not separate some V segments, including TRBV6-2 and TRBV6-3. Despite most TCR sequences being rare, some public TCRs occurred in many donors.

Comment on this clone: Its target is not known.

This clonotype originated in a man between 40 and 49 years old in good health and CMV-seronegative. This chain links TRBV2 with TRBJ2-7, with 9 bases fitting TRBD1. Sequencing was performed on PBMCs. The CDR3 sequence is CASSSLGTGLNEQYF. In nucleotides, the CDR3 is TGTGCCAGCAGTTCTCTCGGGACAGGGCTCAACGAGCAGTACTTC.